These 15 T cell receptor beta chains came from one sample sequenced in a study of human versus mouse CDR3 diversity and MHC coevolution. Clones were read by immunoSEQ multiplex PCR, and TCRdb kept only the in-frame ones, dropping some. Of about 73,000 clones listed, about nine tenths are singletons. The specimen sequenced was naive CD4+ T cells from blood. As for subset: CD45RO-negative CD62L-positive naive CD4 T cells. The receptors were gathered from a person between 30 and 69 years old in good health.

J is TRBJ1-1 and V is TRBV19; 8 bases align to TRBD1. Germline CDR1 LNHDA, CDR2 SQIVND (reference sequence). CDR3 length equals 14 residues. Losses at the gene ends were 5 bases for V and 3 bases for J; bases not matched to a gene: 5. The CDR3: CASSVRGRDTEAFF. CDR3 nucleotide sequence: TGTGCCAGTAGTGTCAGGGGGCGGGACACTGAAGCTTTCTTT.

The chain couples TRBV28 to TRBJ2-2; TRBD1 matches 9 bases. The CDR3 has 17 amino acids. From germline, CDR1 is MDHEN and CDR2 SYDVKM. The V and J ends lost 5 bases and 4 bases, in that order; junction bases with no gene match: 11. The CDR3 sequence is CASSIIGTGSGTGELFF. The CDR3 coding sequence is TGTGCCAGCAGTATTATAGGGACAGGGTCGGGCACCGGGGAGCTGTTTTTT.

This clone was detected only once. The chain uses TRBV9 and TRBJ1-6; 8 bases are a match to TRBD1. CDR1 is SGDLS and CDR2 is YYNGEE in the germline V gene. This CDR3 spans 15 amino acids. V dropped 3 bases and J dropped 8; count of bases not matched to a gene: 7. The CDR3 nucleotides read TGTGCCAGCAGCGGGGGGACAGGTTCGCATTCACCCCTCCACTTT. It is translated as CASSGGTGSHSPLHF.

This chain joins TRBV6-1 and TRBJ1-1; D not resolved. This CDR3 region has 17 residues. CDR1 and CDR2 (germline): MNHNS, SASEGT. Trimming removed 2 bases at V and 0 bases at J, with 16 bases between. The CDR3 is CASSESHGVTVNTEAFF. The CDR3 region has the DNA TGTGCCAGCAGTGAATCACACGGAGTGACGGTGAACACTGAAGCTTTCTTT.

The chain combines TRBV28 with TRBJ1-2; unclear D gene. Germline V CDR1 and CDR2: MDHEN, SYDVKM. The V end lost 1 base, the J end lost 2 bases, and 20 bases lay between the germline ends. The CDR3 spans 18 residues. CDR3 bases: TGTGCCAGCAGTTTATTCGGCTCTGCGGGATCGAGGAACTATGGCTACACCTTC. Residues: CASSLFGSAGSRNYGYTF.

The gene calls are TRBV9 and TRBJ2-5, with 8 positions matching TRBD1. The ends lost 0 bases at V and 2 bases at J; junction bases unmatched: 12. Germline V gene lookup returns CDR1 SGDLS and CDR2 YYNGEE. The CDR3 length is 18 residues. The CDR3, as DNA: TGTGCCAGCAGCGTAGCTGCTGGACAGGGTAGCGTTCAAGAGACCCAGTACTTC. Its translation: CASSVAAGQGSVQETQYF.

This rearrangement joins TRBV9 to TRBJ1-1, with a possible D match to TRBD1 (5 bases). This CDR3 comprises 13 residues. Germline loops: CDR1 SGDLS, CDR2 YYNGEE. The V gene lost 3 bases and the J gene lost 1 base, with 7 bases spanning the gap. The CDR3: CASSATGNTEAFF. For the CDR3, the DNA is TGTGCCAGCAGCGCCACAGGGAACACTGAAGCTTTCTTT.

The CDR3 DNA is TGTGCCAGCAGCCCTGATAGCGGGGGGCGGAATGAGCAGTTCTTC. Protein sequence: CASSPDSGGRNEQFF. The chain is built from TRBV7-8 and TRBJ2-1; 10 bases are a match to TRBD2. The junction had 8 bases not matched to a gene; V was cut back by 5 bases and J by 7 bases. Germline lookup yields CDR1 SGHVS and CDR2 FQNEAQ. This CDR3 contains 15 residues. Together with reference TRBV7-8 and TRBJ2-1, the CDR3 gives the full variable domain: GAGVSQSPRYKVAKRGQDVALRCDPISGHVSLFWYQQALGQGPEFLTYFQNEAQLDKSGLPSDRFFAERPEGSVSTLKIQRTQQEDSAVYLCASSPDSGGRNEQFFGPGTRLTVL.

V usage is TRBV6-5 and J usage is TRBJ1-2, with D possibly matching TRBD1 (6 bases). Germline values: CDR1 MNHEY, CDR2 SVGAGI. V was trimmed by 6 bases and J by 5 bases, leaving 13 bases between them. This CDR3 has 13 amino acids. The CDR3: CASSRGGVYGYTF. CDR3 in DNA: TGTGCCAGCAGCCGAGGGGGGGTTTATGGCTACACCTTC.

The count of this clone is one. The V gene is TRBV10-3, the J gene TRBJ1-6; tentatively, D is TRBD1 (5 bases). The germline gives CDR1 ENHRY, CDR2 SYGVKD. The V and J ends lost 6 bases and 5 bases respectively, with 11 bases between them. The CDR3 contains 14 residues. Here the CDR3 reads CAIRTDADNSPLHF. For the CDR3, the DNA is TGTGCCATCAGGACAGACGCAGATAATTCACCCCTCCACTTT.

J is TRBJ1-1 and V is TRBV5-4, with D possibly matching TRBD1 (5 bases). This CDR3 region has 14 residues. The V gene lost 4 bases and the J gene lost 1 base, with 11 bases spanning the gap. Germline CDR1 SGHNT, CDR2 YYREEE (reference sequence). CDR3 sequence: CASSPRQPNTEAFF. The CDR3 bases are TGTGCCAGCAGCCCCCGACAGCCGAACACTGAAGCTTTCTTT.

V is TRBV7-6 and J is TRBJ2-1, with 8 bases fitting TRBD2. The CDR3 extends over 17 amino acids. CDR1 and CDR2 (germline): SGHVS, FNYEAQ. The V segment lost 5 bases and the J segment 3 bases; nucleotides outside the gene matches: 12. The CDR3 region has the DNA TGTGCCAGCAGCACGACGGGGGGGGCCACCCTCTACAATGAGCAGTTCTTC. Translated: CASSTTGGATLYNEQFF.

The J gene is TRBJ1-4, the V gene TRBV30; TRBD1 agrees at 12 bases. Trimming cost V 4 bases and J 7 bases; bases outside gene matches: 1. This CDR3 comprises 13 residues. Per germline, CDR1 GTSNPN and CDR2 SVGIG (reference sequence). The CDR3 here is CAWTGQGAEKLFF. The CDR3 DNA is TGTGCCTGGACGGGACAGGGGGCTGAAAAACTGTTTTTT.

The CDR3 region has the DNA TGTGCCAGCTCACCCAGAACCGGGACAGTTAATGAAAAACTGTTTTTT. It is translated as CASSPRTGTVNEKLFF. V gene TRBV18 combines with J gene TRBJ1-4, with TRBD1 matching over 7 bases. This CDR3 has 16 residues. From germline, CDR1 is KGHSH and CDR2 LQKENI. Germline trimming cut 3 bases from V and 4 bases from J; bases unmatched to any gene: 8.

The chain is built from TRBV7-8 and TRBJ1-2, with TRBD1 as a possible D gene (6 bases). The germline V gene has CDR1 SGHVS and CDR2 FQNEAQ. Trimming took off 7 bases at V and 2 bases at J, with 8 bases between the two ends. This CDR3 has 12 residues. The CDR3 here is CASKTGNYGYTF. DNA of the CDR3: TGTGCCAGCAAGACAGGCAACTATGGCTACACCTTC.